The rows below give T cell receptor beta chains drawn from one sample of a study of post-analysis software for immune sequencing data. One entry per CDR3 protein results from TCRdb running MiXCR on the PCR reads. In the table there are some 890,000 distinct CDR3 sequences, under 70% of which are singletons. Material for sequencing was blood. The receptors come from a girl between 10 and 17 years old with multiple sclerosis. CDR3s include the opening cysteine and the closing phenylalanine or tryptophan. A D gene is named only where the DNA matches it firmly. Size is omitted from some rows. Given values are once, few, many or a class for expanded clones.

TRBD1	-	TRBV29-1	13	TRBJ2-1	CSVNRGTYNEQFF	TGCAGCGTAAACAGGGGCACCTACAATGAGCAGTTCTTC
-	-	TRBV6-1	16	TRBJ1-4	CASSWTVDATNEKLFF	TGTGCCAGCAGTTGGACAGTAGATGCAACTAATGAAAAACTGTTTTTT
TRBD1	few	TRBV7-9	14	TRBJ1-5	CASSKQGANQPQHF	TGTGCCAGCAGCAAACAGGGGGCCAATCAGCCCCAGCATTTT
TRBD2	few	TRBV29-1	18	TRBJ2-1	CSVRPTPGLAGGMNEQFF	TGCAGCGTCAGACCGACACCGGGACTAGCGGGAGGGATGAATGAGCAGTTCTTC
-	-	TRBV20-1	13	TRBJ2-7	CSASLGAAYEQYF	TGCAGTGCTTCTCTGGGGGCAGCCTACGAGCAGTACTTC
-	-	TRBV20-1	14	TRBJ2-5	CSAGRAGLQETQYF	TGCAGTGCTGGGCGGGCAGGGCTTCAAGAGACCCAGTACTTC
TRBD2	few	TRBV7-2	15	TRBJ2-1	CASSFLADSYNEQFF	TGTGCCAGCAGCTTTCTAGCGGACTCCTACAATGAGCAGTTCTTC
-	many	TRBV29-1	12	TRBJ2-1	CSVEGGGNEQFF	TGCAGCGTTGAGGGAGGAGGTAATGAGCAGTTCTTC
-	-	TRBV6-1	15	TRBJ1-2	CASSDKQGRGYGYTF	TGTGCCAGCAGTGACAAACAGGGTAGGGGCTATGGCTACACCTTC
TRBD2	-	TRBV29-1	15	TRBJ2-7	CSVLLAEQNIYEQYF	TGCAGCGTCTTACTAGCGGAGCAAAACATCTACGAGCAGTACTTC